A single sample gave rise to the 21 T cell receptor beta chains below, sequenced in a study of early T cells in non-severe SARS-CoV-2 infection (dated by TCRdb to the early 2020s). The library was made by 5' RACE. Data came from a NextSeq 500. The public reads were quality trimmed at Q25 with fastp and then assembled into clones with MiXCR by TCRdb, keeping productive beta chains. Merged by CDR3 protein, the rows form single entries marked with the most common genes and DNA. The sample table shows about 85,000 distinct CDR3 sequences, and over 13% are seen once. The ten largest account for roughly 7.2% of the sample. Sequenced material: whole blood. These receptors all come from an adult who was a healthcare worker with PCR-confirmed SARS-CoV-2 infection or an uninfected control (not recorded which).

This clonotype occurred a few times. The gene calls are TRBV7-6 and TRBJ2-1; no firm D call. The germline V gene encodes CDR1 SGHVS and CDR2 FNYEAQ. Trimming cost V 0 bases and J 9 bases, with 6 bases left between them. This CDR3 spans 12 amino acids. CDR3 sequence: CASSLASSEQFF. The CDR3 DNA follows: TGTGCCAGCAGCTTAGCGAGCAGTGAGCAGTTCTTC.

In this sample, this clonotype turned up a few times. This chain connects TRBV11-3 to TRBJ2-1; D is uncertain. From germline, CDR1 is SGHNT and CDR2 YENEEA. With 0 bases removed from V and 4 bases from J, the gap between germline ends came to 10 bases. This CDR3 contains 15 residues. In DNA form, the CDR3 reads TGTGCCAGCAGCTTAGATCAGAATTTGTACAATGAGCAGTTCTTC. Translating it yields CASSLDQNLYNEQFF.

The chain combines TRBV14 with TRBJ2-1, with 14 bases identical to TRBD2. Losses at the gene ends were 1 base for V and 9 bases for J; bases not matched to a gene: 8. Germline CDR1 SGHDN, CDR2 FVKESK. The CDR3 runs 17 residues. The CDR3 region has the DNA TGTGCCAGCAGCCAAGGACTAGCGGGAGGGCCCCTCGGTGAGCAGTTCTTC. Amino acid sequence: CASSQGLAGGPLGEQFF.

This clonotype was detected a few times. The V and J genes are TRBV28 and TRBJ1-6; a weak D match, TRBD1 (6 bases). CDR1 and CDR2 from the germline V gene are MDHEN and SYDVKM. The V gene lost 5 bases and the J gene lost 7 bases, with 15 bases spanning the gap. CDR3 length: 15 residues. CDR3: CASSLRGRANSPLHF. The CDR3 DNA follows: TGTGCCAGCAGTCTCAGGGGCCGGGCCAATTCACCCCTCCACTTT.

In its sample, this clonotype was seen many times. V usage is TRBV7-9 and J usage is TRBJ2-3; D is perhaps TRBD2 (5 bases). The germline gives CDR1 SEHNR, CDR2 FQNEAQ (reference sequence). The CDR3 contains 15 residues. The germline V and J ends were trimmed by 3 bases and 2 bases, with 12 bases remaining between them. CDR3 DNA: TGTGCCAGCAGCTTCCCAGCGGAAAACACAGATACGCAGTATTTT. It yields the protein CASSFPAENTDTQYF.

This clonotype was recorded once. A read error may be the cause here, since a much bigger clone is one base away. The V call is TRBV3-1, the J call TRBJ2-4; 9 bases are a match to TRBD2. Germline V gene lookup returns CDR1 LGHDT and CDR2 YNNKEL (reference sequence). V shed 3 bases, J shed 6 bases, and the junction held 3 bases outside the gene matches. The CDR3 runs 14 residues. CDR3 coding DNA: TGTGCCAGCAGCCAGGAACTAGCGGGAAACATTCAGTACTTC. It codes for CASSQELAGNIQYF.

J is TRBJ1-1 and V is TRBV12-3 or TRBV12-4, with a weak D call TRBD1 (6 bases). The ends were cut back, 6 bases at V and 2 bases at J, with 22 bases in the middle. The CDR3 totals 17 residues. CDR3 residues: CASSPRGAGHRNTEAFF. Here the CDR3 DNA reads TGTGCCAGCAGCCCGAGGGGGGCCGGCCACCGTAACACTGAAGCTTTCTTT.

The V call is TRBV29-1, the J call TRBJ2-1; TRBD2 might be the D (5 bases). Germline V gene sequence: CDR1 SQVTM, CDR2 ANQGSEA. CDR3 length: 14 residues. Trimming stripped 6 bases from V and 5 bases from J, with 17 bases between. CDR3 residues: CSVERASRDNEQFF. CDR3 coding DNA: TGCAGCGTCGAAAGGGCTAGCAGAGACAATGAGCAGTTCTTC.

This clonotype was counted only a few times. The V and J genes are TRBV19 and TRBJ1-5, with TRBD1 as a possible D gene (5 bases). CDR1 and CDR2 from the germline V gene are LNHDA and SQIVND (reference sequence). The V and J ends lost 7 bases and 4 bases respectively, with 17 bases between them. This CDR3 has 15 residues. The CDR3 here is CASNPPWQGNQPQHF. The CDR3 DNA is TGTGCCAGTAATCCCCCCTGGCAGGGAAATCAGCCCCAGCATTTT.

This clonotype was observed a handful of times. The CDR3 DNA is TGTGCCAGTAGTATAGATCTAGGACTAGCGGCCGAGCAGTACTTC. Amino acid sequence: CASSIDLGLAAEQYF. V gene TRBV19 combines with J gene TRBJ2-7, with 10 bases fitting TRBD2. The V gene end was trimmed by 0 bases and the J gene end by 6 bases; junction bases not matched to a gene: 5. Germline V CDR1 and CDR2: LNHDA, SQIVND (reference sequence). The CDR3 is made up of 15 amino acids.

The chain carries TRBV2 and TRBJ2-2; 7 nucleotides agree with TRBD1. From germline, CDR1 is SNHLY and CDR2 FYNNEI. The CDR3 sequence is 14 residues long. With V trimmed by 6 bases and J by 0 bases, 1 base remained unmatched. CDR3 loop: CASRGTANTGELFF. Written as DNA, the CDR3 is TGTGCCAGCAGAGGGACAGCGAACACCGGGGAGCTGTTTTTT.

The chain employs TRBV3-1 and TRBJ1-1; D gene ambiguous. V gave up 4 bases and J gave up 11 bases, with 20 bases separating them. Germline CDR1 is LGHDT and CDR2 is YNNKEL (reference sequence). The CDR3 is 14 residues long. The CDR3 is CASSPKLLSARAFF. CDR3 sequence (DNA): TGTGCCAGCAGCCCGAAGCTCCTGTCGGCTAGGGCTTTCTTT.

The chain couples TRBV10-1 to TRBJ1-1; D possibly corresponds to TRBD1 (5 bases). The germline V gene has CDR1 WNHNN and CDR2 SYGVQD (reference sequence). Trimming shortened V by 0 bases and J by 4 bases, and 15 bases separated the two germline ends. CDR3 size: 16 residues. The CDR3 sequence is CASSESGRAWVTEAFF. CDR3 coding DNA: TGCGCCAGCAGTGAGTCGGGCAGGGCGTGGGTCACTGAAGCTTTCTTT.

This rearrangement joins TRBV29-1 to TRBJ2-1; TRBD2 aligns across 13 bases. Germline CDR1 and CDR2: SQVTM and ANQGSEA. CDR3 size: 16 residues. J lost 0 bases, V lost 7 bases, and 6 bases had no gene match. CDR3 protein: CSGNGLAGVSYNEQFF. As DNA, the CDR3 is TGCAGCGGCAACGGACTAGCGGGGGTCTCCTACAATGAGCAGTTCTTC.

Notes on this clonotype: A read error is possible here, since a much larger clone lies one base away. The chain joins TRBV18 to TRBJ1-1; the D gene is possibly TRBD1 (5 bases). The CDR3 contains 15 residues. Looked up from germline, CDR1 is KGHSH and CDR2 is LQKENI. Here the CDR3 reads CVSSPEYQGNTEAFF. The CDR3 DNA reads TGTGTCAGCTCACCAGAATACCAGGGGAACACTGAAGCTTTCTTT.

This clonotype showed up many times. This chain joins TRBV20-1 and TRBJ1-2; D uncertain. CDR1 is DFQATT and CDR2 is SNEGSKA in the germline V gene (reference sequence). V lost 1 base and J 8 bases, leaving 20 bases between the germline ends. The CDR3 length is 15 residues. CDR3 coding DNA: TGCAGTGCTAGAGTTTTGGGCACAAGACGAAGGGGCTACACCTTC. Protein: CSARVLGTRRRGYTF.

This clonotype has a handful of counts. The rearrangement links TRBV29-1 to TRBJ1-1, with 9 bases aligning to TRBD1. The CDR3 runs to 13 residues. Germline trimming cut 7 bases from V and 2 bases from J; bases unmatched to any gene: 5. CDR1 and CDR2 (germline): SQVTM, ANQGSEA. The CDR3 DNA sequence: TGCAGCGCGGGGGGACAGGGTAACACTGAAGCTTTCTTT. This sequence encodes CSAGGQGNTEAFF.

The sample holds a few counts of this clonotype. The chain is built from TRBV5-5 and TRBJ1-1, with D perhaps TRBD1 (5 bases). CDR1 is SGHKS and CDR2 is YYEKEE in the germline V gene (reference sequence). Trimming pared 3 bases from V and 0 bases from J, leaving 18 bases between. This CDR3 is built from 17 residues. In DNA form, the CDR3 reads TGTGCCAGCAGCTCACCATCGGGGGGGAGGATGAACACTGAAGCTTTCTTT. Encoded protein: CASSSPSGGRMNTEAFF.

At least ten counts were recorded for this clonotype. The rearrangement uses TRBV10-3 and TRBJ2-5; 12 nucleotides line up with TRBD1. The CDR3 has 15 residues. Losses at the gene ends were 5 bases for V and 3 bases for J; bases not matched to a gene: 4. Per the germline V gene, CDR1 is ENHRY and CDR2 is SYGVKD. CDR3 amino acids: CAISTGTGGEETQYF. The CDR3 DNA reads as TGTGCCATCAGTACCGGGACAGGGGGCGAAGAGACCCAGTACTTC.

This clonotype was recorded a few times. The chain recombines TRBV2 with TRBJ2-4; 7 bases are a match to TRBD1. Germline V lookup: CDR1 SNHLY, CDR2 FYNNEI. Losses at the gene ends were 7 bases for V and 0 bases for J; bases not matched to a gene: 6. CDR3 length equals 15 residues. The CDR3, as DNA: TGTGCCAGCACCCGCCGGGACAGAGCCAAAAACATTCAGTACTTC. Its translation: CASTRRDRAKNIQYF.

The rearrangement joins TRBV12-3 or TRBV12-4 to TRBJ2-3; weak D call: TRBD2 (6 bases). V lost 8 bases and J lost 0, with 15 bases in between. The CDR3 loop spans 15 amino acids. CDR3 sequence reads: CASSERRGSTDTQYF. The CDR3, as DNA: TGTGCCAGCTCCGAACGGCGGGGTAGCACAGATACGCAGTATTTT.